Listed below are T cell receptor beta chains from one sample, sequenced in a study of T cells in tumors after PD-1 blockade. Libraries were prepared by immunoSEQ multiplex PCR; TCRdb keeps only in-frame clonotypes and omits some of them. Seen here are about 2,400 clones, nearly 70% observed once, and the top ten hold roughly 12%. The source was tumor tissue, collected after anti-PD-1 treatment. Every receptor here comes from a human donor with basal cell carcinoma. The CDR3 runs from the conserved cysteine through the conserved F or W. Each record gives: J gene, D gene, clone size, V gene, CDR3 DNA, CDR3 protein. D genes are given only for firm matches. Expanded clones get a size class; other rows say once, few or many, or leave the size out.

>TRBJ2-5|TRBD2|NA|TRBV5-1
TGCGCCAGCAGCTTGGCGGGACTAGCCGTCGAGACCCAGTACTTC
CASSLAGLAVETQYF
>TRBJ2-3|NA|once|TRBV2
TGTGCCAGCAGTGAAGGCGGTCGTCGGGAGTTTAAAGATACGCAGTATTTT
CASSEGGRREFKDTQYF
>TRBJ2-3|TRBD1|NA|TRBV30
TGTGCCTGGGCACAGGGGGCTAGCACAGATACGCAGTATTTT
CAWAQGASTDTQYF
>TRBJ1-1|NA|NA|TRBV9
TGTGCCAGCAGCCCCCGCATGACGAACACTGAAGCTTTCTTT
CASSPRMTNTEAFF
>TRBJ2-3|TRBD2|NA|TRBV9
TGTGCCAGCAGCGTAGACCCCCCTAGCGGGATGAAAGGAACGCAGTATTTT
CASSVDPPSGMKGTQYF
>TRBJ1-3|NA|NA|TRBV14
TGTGCCAGCAGCCTCAGTAACTCTGGAAACACCATATATTTT
CASSLSNSGNTIYF
>TRBJ1-2|NA|NA|TRBV30
TGTGCCCATGACGACTATGGCTACACCTTC
CAHDDYGYTF
>TRBJ1-1|NA|NA|TRBV28
TGTGCCAGCAGTTTAGACGATCTAGTAACGAACACTGAAGCTTTCTTT
CASSLDDLVTNTEAFF
>TRBJ2-1|TRBD2|once|TRBV28
TGTGCCAGCAGTTTACTAGCGGCCTACAATGAGCAGTTCTTC
CASSLLAAYNEQFF
>TRBJ1-5|NA|NA|TRBV27
TGTGCCAGCAGGCAGGGATCCAATCAGCCCCAGCATTTT
CASRQGSNQPQHF
>TRBJ2-7|TRBD1|NA|TRBV9
TGTGCCAGCAGCCTCGGACAGGGTGGCGTGAACGAGCAGTACTTC
CASSLGQGGVNEQYF
>TRBJ2-5|TRBD1|NA|TRBV6-5
TGTGCCAGCAGTTACCGTGGACAGGGGGGCGAATGGACCCAGTACTTC
CASSYRGQGGEWTQYF
>TRBJ2-6|TRBD1|NA|TRBV5-1
TGCGCCAGCAGCTACGGGACAGGGGGTTCCCTCTCTGGGGCCAACGTCCTGACTTTC
CASSYGTGGSLSGANVLTF
>TRBJ2-1|TRBD2|large|TRBV9
TGTGCCAGCAGCGTGGGACTAGCGGGAGCTAGCAATGAGCAGTTCTTC
CASSVGLAGASNEQFF
>TRBJ2-1|NA|NA|TRBV28
TGTGCCAGCAGTTTAGGCGGAGCCTACAATGAGCAGTTCTTC
CASSLGGAYNEQFF
>TRBJ2-5|NA|few|TRBV7-6
TGTGCCAGCAGCTTAGGGGAAGAGACCCAGTACTTC
CASSLGEETQYF
>TRBJ2-2|NA|few|TRBV5-1
TGCGCCAGCAGCTTCCGGGGGCAGGGCACCGGGGAGCTGTTTTTT
CASSFRGQGTGELFF
>TRBJ1-5|NA|large|TRBV28
TGTGCCAGCAGTTTATCGGAAGTACTTCTTGGTCAGCCCCAGCATTTT
CASSLSEVLLGQPQHF
>TRBJ2-7|NA|NA|TRBV20-1
TGCAGTGCTAGTCGCCAGGGGGGGTACGAGCAGTACTTC
CSASRQGGYEQYF
>TRBJ1-2|NA|NA|TRBV5-5
TGTGCCAGCAGCTTGGCACAGGGAGCGGGAGCTAACTATGGCTACACCTTC
CASSLAQGAGANYGYTF
>TRBJ2-2|NA|NA|TRBV6-6
TGTGCCAGCAATAGGGGGGCTAGCGGACTCACCGGGGAGCTGTTTTTT
CASNRGASGLTGELFF
>TRBJ2-1|NA|once|TRBV27
TGTGCCAGCAGCCTGATTGGGGTAGGTGAGCAGTTCTTC
CASSLIGVGEQFF
>TRBJ2-5|NA|NA|TRBV18
TGTGCCAGCTCACCACCGACCAGGGAGACCCAGTACTTC
CASSPPTRETQYF
>TRBJ1-1|NA|NA|TRBV28
TGTGCCAGCAGTTTCCCCATGAACACTGAAGCTTTCTTT
CASSFPMNTEAFF
>TRBJ2-7|TRBD1|NA|TRBV28
TGTGCCAGCAGCTCCGCCGGGACAGGGGACGACGAGCAGTACTTC
CASSSAGTGDDEQYF
>TRBJ2-3|NA|once|TRBV6-6
TGTGCCAGCAGTTATTACGGGGAGCCGAGCACAGATACGCAGTATTTT
CASSYYGEPSTDTQYF
>TRBJ1-4|TRBD1|NA|TRBV5-5
TGTGCCAGCAGCTCCGAGGGGGCCCAGAGGGAAAAACTGTTTTTT
CASSSEGAQREKLFF
>TRBJ1-3|NA|NA|TRBV7-9
TGTGCCGCCTCCGGGACACAACACTCTGGAAACACCATATATTTT
CAASGTQHSGNTIYF
>TRBJ1-6|NA|NA|TRBV7-3
TGTGCCAGCAGCTTACAGGGGCCGAATTCACCCCTCCACTTT
CASSLQGPNSPLHF
>TRBJ2-7|NA|NA|TRBV6-5
TGTGCCAGCAGCCAGGACTCCTTCTTTTACGAGCAGTACTTC
CASSQDSFFYEQYF
>TRBJ1-1|NA|once|TRBV13
TGTGCCAGCAGCCCTCCACAGGGCCGATTGAACACTGAAGCTTTCTTT
CASSPPQGRLNTEAFF
>TRBJ1-1|NA|NA|TRBV5-6
TGTGCCAGCAGCTCCCTTGACAGATCCTCGAACACTGAAGCTTTCTTT
CASSSLDRSSNTEAFF
>TRBJ2-5|NA|NA|TRBV2
TGTGCCAGCAGTGGAGGGCTGGGGAAGTTACAAGAGACCCAGTACTTC
CASSGGLGKLQETQYF
>TRBJ2-6|TRBD1|NA|TRBV2
TGTGCCAGCAGTGCCGGGACAGCCCGCTCTGGGGCCAACGTCCTGACTTTC
CASSAGTARSGANVLTF
>TRBJ2-7|NA|few|TRBV6-5
TGTGCCAGCAGTTACTCGAGGGGGGTCGGCGAGCAGTACTTC
CASSYSRGVGEQYF
>TRBJ1-2|NA|NA|TRBV12-2
TGTGCAAGTCGCTTAGCGCGGAGGGGGAGCCCTATCAACTATGGCTACACCTTC
CASRLARRGSPINYGYTF
>TRBJ1-3|NA|NA|TRBV5-5
TGTGCCAGCAGCTTGGCGGAGTTAGCGGGAGGAAACACCATATATTTT
CASSLAELAGGNTIYF
>TRBJ1-3|NA|NA|TRBV5-1
TGCGCCAGCAGCTTCGACGGATCCTCTGGAAACACCATATATTTT
CASSFDGSSGNTIYF
>TRBJ1-6|NA|NA|TRBV11-2
TGTGCCAGCGAGTCATCTGGGGCCCTCGGTTCACCCCTCCACTTT
CASESSGALGSPLHF
>TRBJ1-1|NA|NA|TRBV7-2
TGTGCCAGCAGCTTAGATAAAGGCAGGGGATGGCCGCCCACTGAAGCTTTCTTT
CASSLDKGRGWPPTEAFF
>TRBJ1-5|NA|NA|TRBV28
TGTGCCAGCAGTCGATCTGGGTCTTGGCAGCCCCAGCATTTT
CASSRSGSWQPQHF
>TRBJ2-7|TRBD1|NA|TRBV5-4
TGTGCCAGCAGCGGGGGCGCAGGGGGTGACGAGCAGTACTTC
CASSGGAGGDEQYF
>TRBJ2-2|TRBD1|few|TRBV5-1
TGCGCCAGCAGCCCGTCCCGGGACAGCGGGGAGCTGTTTTTT
CASSPSRDSGELFF
>TRBJ1-3|NA|few|TRBV30
TGTGCCTGGAGTCGAGGGGTAGTCGCTGGAAACACCATATATTTT
CAWSRGVVAGNTIYF
>TRBJ2-3|NA|NA|TRBV27
TGTGCCAGCAGTTTATCGTCGGACTATACGCAGTATTTT
CASSLSSDYTQYF
>TRBJ1-2|NA|NA|TRBV5-1
TGCGCCAGCAAGGAACGGGACACGATCCATGGCTACACCTTC
CASKERDTIHGYTF
>TRBJ2-7|NA|NA|TRBV30
TGTGCCTGGAGTGTTCGGGGTGAGCAGTACTTC
CAWSVRGEQYF
>TRBJ2-7|TRBD1|NA|TRBV3-1/TRBV3-2
TGTGCCAGCAGCCAAGGACTCGGGACAGGGGGGAGTAAGCAGTACTTC
CASSQGLGTGGSKQYF
>TRBJ1-5|NA|few|TRBV5-6
TGTGCCAGCAGCTTGGGGCCAGGGAACAATCAGCCCCAGCATTTT
CASSLGPGNNQPQHF
>TRBJ2-2|NA|NA|TRBV5-6
TGTGCCAGCAGCTTGAGTAGGGATCCCGGGGAGCTGTTTTTT
CASSLSRDPGELFF
>TRBJ2-5|TRBD2|once|TRBV6-5
TGTGCCAGCAGTTACTCTAGCGGGGCTACCAGGGAGACCCAGTACTTC
CASSYSSGATRETQYF
>TRBJ2-3|TRBD2|once|TRBV28
TGTGCCAGCAGTTCAGGAATGAGCGGGGGGGCGGGGGCAGATACGCAGTATTTT
CASSSGMSGGAGADTQYF
>TRBJ1-1|TRBD1|NA|TRBV5-1
TGCGCCAGCAGCGGGACAGGGGGAGGGAACACTGAAGCTTTCTTT
CASSGTGGGNTEAFF
>TRBJ2-7|NA|few|TRBV7-6
TGTGCCAGCAGCTTAGGAGGCGGGGTCGAGCAGTACTTC
CASSLGGGVEQYF
>TRBJ1-1|NA|few|TRBV2
TGTGCCAGCAAAACCCCTAACAGGGCGGCGGACACTGAAGCTTTCTTT
CASKTPNRAADTEAFF
>TRBJ1-6|TRBD1|NA|TRBV28
TGTGCCAGCTGCGAATACAGGGGGATGGATTCACCCCTCCACTTT
CASCEYRGMDSPLHF
>TRBJ2-5|TRBD1|NA|TRBV5-1
TGCGCCAGCAGTTATACCGGGACAGGGGAAGAGACCCAGTACTTC
CASSYTGTGEETQYF
>TRBJ1-3|NA|NA|TRBV3-1/TRBV3-2
TGTGCCAGCAGCCAATATTCGCGTACGTGGGGGGCGCCTGGAAACACCATATATTTT
CASSQYSRTWGAPGNTIYF
>TRBJ2-1|TRBD1|few|TRBV9
TGTGCCAGCAGCCCAGGGGGTTTAGCCCCTGAGCAGTTCTTC
CASSPGGLAPEQFF